The rows below give T cell receptor beta chains drawn from one sample of a study of regulatory T cells in long-lasting Graves disease. TCRdb analysed the multiplex PCR reads with MiXCR anew, one entry per CDR3 protein. This table has about 660,000 distinct CDR3 sequences, approximately 29% appearing once. The sample in question was peripheral blood mononuclear cells (PBMCs), obtained when the disease was refractory, from a patient treated with antithyroid drugs. Receptor source: a female donor with Graves disease. Each CDR3 is given with its conserved first and last residue. Fields, in order: clone size, D gene, J gene, V gene, CDR3 protein, CDR3 DNA. D genes are given only for firm matches. Clone size is shown for a subset of rows, as once, few, many or a class of expanded clone.

many	-	TRBJ1-5	TRBV29-1	CSVARDSNQPQHF	TGCAGCGTAGCACGGGATAGCAATCAGCCCCAGCATTTT
few	TRBD1	TRBJ1-2	TRBV6-1	CASSEGDRNYGYTF	TGTGCCAGCTCCGAGGGGGACAGAAACTATGGCTACACCTTC
-	TRBD1	TRBJ1-4	TRBV6-5	CASSYPGQGRKLFF	TGTGCCAGCAGTTACCCGGGACAGGGAAGAAAACTGTTTTTT
-	-	TRBJ2-7	TRBV27	CASGGPGHGLDEQYF	TGTGCCAGCGGAGGGCCGGGACACGGCCTGGACGAGCAGTACTTC
few	TRBD1	TRBJ1-1	TRBV6-1	CASSARAGGAVNTEAFF	TGTGCCAGCAGTGCGCGTGCAGGGGGGGCCGTAAACACTGAAGCTTTCTTT
-	-	TRBJ2-2	TRBV6-1	CASSELGSTGELFF	TGTGCCAGCAGTGAACTGGGTAGCACCGGGGAGCTGTTTTTT
many	-	TRBJ2-5	TRBV28	CASSPGQNWGETQYF	TGTGCCAGCAGTCCAGGACAGAATTGGGGAGAGACCCAGTACTTC
-	-	TRBJ1-2	TRBV29-1	CSVEETGVYGYTF	TGCAGCGTTGAAGAAACGGGGGTCTATGGCTACACCTTC
-	-	TRBJ2-7	TRBV7-9	CASSFDYYEQYF	TGTGCCAGCAGCTTTGACTACTACGAGCAGTACTTC
-	TRBD1	TRBJ2-7	TRBV5-1	CASRVLGQNHEQYF	TGCGCCAGTCGCGTTTTGGGACAGAACCACGAGCAGTACTTC